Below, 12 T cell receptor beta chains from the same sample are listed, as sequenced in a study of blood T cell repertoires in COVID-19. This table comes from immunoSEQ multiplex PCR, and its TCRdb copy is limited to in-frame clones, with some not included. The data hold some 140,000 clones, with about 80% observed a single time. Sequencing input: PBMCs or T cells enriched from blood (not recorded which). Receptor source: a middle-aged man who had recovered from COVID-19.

The CDR3 DNA sequence: TGTGCCAGCAGCGTAGGACGGGCTGGGGCCAACGTCCTGACTTTC. Its protein product is CASSVGRAGANVLTF. V is TRBV11-2 and J is TRBJ2-6; D unresolved. This CDR3 has 15 residues. The germline V gene has CDR1 SGHAT and CDR2 FQNNGV. V dropped 5 bases and J dropped 2 bases, with 10 bases sitting between them.

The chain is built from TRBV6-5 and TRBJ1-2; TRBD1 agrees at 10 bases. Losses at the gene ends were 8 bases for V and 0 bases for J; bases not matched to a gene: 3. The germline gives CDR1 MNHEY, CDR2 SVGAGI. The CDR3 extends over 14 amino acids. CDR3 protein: CASQTGGTNYGYTF. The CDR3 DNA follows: TGTGCCAGCCAGACAGGGGGCACTAACTATGGCTACACCTTC.

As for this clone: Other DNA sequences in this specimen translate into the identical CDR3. CDR3: CASSLVSGYEQYF. CDR3 DNA sequence: TGTGCCAGCAGCTTAGTGTCCGGCTACGAGCAGTACTTC. The V gene is TRBV7-2, the J gene TRBJ2-7; D not certain. From germline, CDR1 is SGHTA and CDR2 FQGNSA. Trimming removed 1 base at V and 3 bases at J, with 7 bases between. The CDR3 contains 13 residues.

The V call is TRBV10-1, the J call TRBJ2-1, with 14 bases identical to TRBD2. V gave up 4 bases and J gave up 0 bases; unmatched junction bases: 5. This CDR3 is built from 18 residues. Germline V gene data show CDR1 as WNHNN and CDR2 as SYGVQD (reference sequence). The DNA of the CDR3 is TGCGCCAGCAGTGTTGGACTAGCGGGGGGCCACTCCTACAATGAGCAGTTCTTC. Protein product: CASSVGLAGGHSYNEQFF.

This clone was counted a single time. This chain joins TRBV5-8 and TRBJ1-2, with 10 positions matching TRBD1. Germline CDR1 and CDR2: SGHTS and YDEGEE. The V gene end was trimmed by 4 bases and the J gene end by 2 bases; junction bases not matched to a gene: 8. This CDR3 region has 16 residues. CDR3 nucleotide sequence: TGTGCCAGCAGCGCACTCGGGACAGGGGCGAACTATGGCTACACCTTC. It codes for CASSALGTGANYGYTF.

The CDR3 is CASSFSVSNEQYF. CDR3 nucleotides: TGTGCCAGCAGTTTTAGCGTTTCCAACGAGCAGTACTTC. The chain recombines TRBV27 with TRBJ2-7, with TRBD2 as a possible D gene (5 bases). V was shortened by 3 bases and J by 5 bases, with 11 bases between the two germline ends. Germline CDR1 is MNHEY and CDR2 is SMNVEV (reference sequence). The CDR3 length is 13 residues.

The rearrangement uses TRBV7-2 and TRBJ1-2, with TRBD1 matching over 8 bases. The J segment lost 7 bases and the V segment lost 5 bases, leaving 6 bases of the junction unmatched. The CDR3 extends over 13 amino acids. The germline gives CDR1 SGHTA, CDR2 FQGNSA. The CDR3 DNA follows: TGTGCCAGCAGCGTGGGACAGGTCCCTGGCTACACCTTC. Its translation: CASSVGQVPGYTF.

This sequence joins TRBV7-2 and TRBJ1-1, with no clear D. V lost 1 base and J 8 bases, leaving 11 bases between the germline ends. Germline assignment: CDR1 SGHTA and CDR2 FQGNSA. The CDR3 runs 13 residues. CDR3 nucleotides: TGTGCCAGCAGCTTAGTGGGGAGGAGGGAAGCTTTCTTT. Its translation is CASSLVGRREAFF. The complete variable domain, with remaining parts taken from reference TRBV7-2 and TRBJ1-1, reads GAGVSQSPSNKVTEKGKDVELRCDPISGHTALYWYRQSLGQGLEFLIYFQGNSAPDKSGLPSDRFSAERTGGSVSTLTIQRTQQEDSAVYLCASSLVGRREAFFGQGTRLTVV.

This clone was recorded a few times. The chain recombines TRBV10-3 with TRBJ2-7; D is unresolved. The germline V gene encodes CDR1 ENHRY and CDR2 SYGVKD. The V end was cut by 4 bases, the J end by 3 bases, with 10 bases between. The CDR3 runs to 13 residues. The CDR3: CAISGGSLYEQYF. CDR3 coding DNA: TGTGCCATCAGTGGCGGCAGCCTCTACGAGCAGTACTTC.

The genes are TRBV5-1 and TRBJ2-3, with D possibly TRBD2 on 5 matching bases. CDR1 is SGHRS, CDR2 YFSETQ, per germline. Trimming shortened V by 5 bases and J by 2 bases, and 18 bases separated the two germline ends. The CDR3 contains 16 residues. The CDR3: CASRRPTERNTDTQYF. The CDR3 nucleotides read TGCGCCAGCAGGAGGCCGACGGAGCGGAACACAGATACGCAGTATTTT.

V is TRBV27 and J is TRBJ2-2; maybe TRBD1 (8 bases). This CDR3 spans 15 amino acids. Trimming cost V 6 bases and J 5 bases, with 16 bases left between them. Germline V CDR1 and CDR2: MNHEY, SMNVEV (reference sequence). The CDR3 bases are TGTGCCAGCAGGTACAGGGGGGGCCTTACCGGGGAGCTGTTTTTT. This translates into CASRYRGGLTGELFF.

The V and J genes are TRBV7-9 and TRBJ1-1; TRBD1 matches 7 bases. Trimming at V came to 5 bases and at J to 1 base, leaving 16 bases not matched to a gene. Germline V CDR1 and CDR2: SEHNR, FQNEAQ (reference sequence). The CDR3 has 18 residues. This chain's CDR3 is CASSPRPGTASSNTEAFF. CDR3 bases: TGTGCCAGCAGCCCGCGACCCGGGACAGCTTCTTCGAACACTGAAGCTTTCTTT.